Presented here are 17 T cell receptor beta chains from one specimen sequenced in a study of shared clonotypes between healthy human individuals. Sequencing used immunoSEQ multiplex PCR; TCRdb keeps in-frame clones, though not all of them. This table has around 690,000 clones, 90% appearing once. The specimen sequenced was memory CD8+ T cells from PBMCs. Noted subset: CD45RO+ cells pooled with CCR7-negative TemRA cells. Receptors were obtained from a young man in good health. Some clones in this sample may be carry-over from other donors' samples.

With regard to this clone: Other DNA sequences of this sample code for an identical CDR3. This chain's CDR3 is CASSIAGNEQFF. The CDR3 DNA reads as TGTGCCAGTAGTATTGCGGGCAATGAGCAGTTCTTC. This chain connects TRBV19 to TRBJ2-1, with D maybe TRBD2 (5 bases). V was cut by 3 bases and J by 6 bases, with 6 bases left in between. Germline loops: CDR1 LNHDA, CDR2 SQIVND (reference sequence). The CDR3 is 12 residues long.

This chain joins TRBV9 and TRBJ2-1, with TRBD2 matching 11 bases. The junction had 8 bases not matched to a gene; V was cut back by 4 bases and J by 2 bases. The CDR3 covers 17 residues. Germline loops: CDR1 SGDLS, CDR2 YYNGEE. The CDR3 reads CASSPTPGLAAYNEQFF. CDR3 in DNA: TGTGCCAGCAGCCCAACTCCGGGACTAGCGGCCTACAATGAGCAGTTCTTC.

This chain joins TRBV6-5 and TRBJ2-7, with D tentatively TRBD1 (6 bases). This CDR3 contains 15 residues. From germline, CDR1 is MNHEY and CDR2 SVGAGI. Trimming removed 7 bases at V and 3 bases at J, with 19 bases between. This CDR3 is CASTPQGLRGYEQYF. The CDR3 DNA sequence: TGTGCCAGCACCCCCCAGGGGCTGAGGGGCTACGAGCAGTACTTC.

The V gene is TRBV9, the J gene TRBJ2-2, with TRBD2 matching over 11 bases. CDR1 is SGDLS and CDR2 is YYNGEE in the germline V gene. V trimming: 4 bases; J trimming: 1 base; junction bases outside the gene matches: 9. The CDR3 contains 18 residues. The CDR3 here is CASSTHSGTSGNTGELFF. The CDR3 DNA reads TGTGCCAGCAGCACCCACTCCGGGACTAGCGGGAACACCGGGGAGCTGTTTTTT. The full variable domain, rest sourced from reference TRBV9 and TRBJ2-2, is DSGVTQTPKHLITATGQRVTLRCSPRSGDLSVYWYQQSLDQGLQFLIQYYNGEERAKGNILERFSAQQFPDLHSELNLSSLELGDSALYFCASSTHSGTSGNTGELFFGEGSRLTVL.

The genes are TRBV6-1 and TRBJ1-2; the D gene is possibly TRBD1 (6 bases). Trimming cost V 2 bases and J 3 bases, with 16 bases left between them. Germline V lookup: CDR1 MNHNS, CDR2 SASEGT. The CDR3 length is 16 residues. The CDR3 reads CASSESLDRKYYGYTF. Here the CDR3 DNA reads TGTGCCAGCAGTGAAAGCTTAGACAGGAAATACTATGGCTACACCTTC.

The chain joins TRBV27 to TRBJ1-2; 9 bases map to TRBD1. Trimming cost V 2 bases and J 7 bases; bases outside gene matches: 5. Per the germline V gene, CDR1 is MNHEY and CDR2 is SMNVEV (reference sequence). The CDR3 contains 14 residues. The CDR3 is CASSLQDRGGGYTF. CDR3 in DNA: TGTGCCAGCAGTTTACAGGACAGGGGTGGTGGCTACACCTTC.

This rearrangement joins TRBV15 to TRBJ2-1; D call uncertain. The germline V gene has CDR1 LNHNV and CDR2 YYDKDF (reference sequence). Trimming cost V 1 base and J 4 bases, with 5 bases left between them. This CDR3 region has 13 residues. Here the CDR3 reads CATSRVNYNEQFF. CDR3 DNA sequence: TGTGCCACCAGCAGAGTGAATTACAATGAGCAGTTCTTC. The full variable domain, completed using reference TRBV15 and TRBJ2-1, is DAMVIQNPRYQVTQFGKPVTLSCSQTLNHNVMYWYQQKSSQAPKLLFHYYDKDFNNEADTPDNFQSRRPNTSFCFLDIRSPGLGDTAMYLCATSRVNYNEQFFGPGTRLTVL.

The genes are TRBV27 and TRBJ1-1, with 10 bases aligning to TRBD1. J gave up 5 bases and V 6 bases, and 9 bases lay outside the gene matches. CDR3 length: 15 residues. From germline, CDR1 is MNHEY and CDR2 SMNVEV (reference sequence). CDR3 coding DNA: TGTGCCAGCAGGTACCGGGACAGGGGAGGGACTGAAGCTTTCTTT. This translates into CASRYRDRGGTEAFF.

The chain links TRBV4-1 to TRBJ2-5; possibly TRBD1 for D (6 bases). CDR3 size: 17 residues. Germline loops: CDR1 MGHRA, CDR2 YSYEKL. The V end lost 4 bases, the J end lost 3 bases, and 21 bases lay between the germline ends. The CDR3 sequence is CASSPLQGGKEEETQYF. The CDR3 nucleotides read TGCGCCAGCAGCCCACTGCAAGGGGGTAAGGAGGAAGAGACCCAGTACTTC.

The chain links TRBV5-5 to TRBJ2-7; D is uncertain. V was clipped by 0 bases and J by 2 bases, with 3 bases between them. The CDR3 loop spans 12 amino acids. CDR1 and CDR2 from the germline V gene are SGHKS and YYEKEE (reference sequence). The CDR3 spells CASSLGTYEQYF. The CDR3, as DNA: TGTGCCAGCAGCTTGGGTACCTACGAGCAGTACTTC.

This sequence joins TRBV7-9 and TRBJ2-7; TRBD2 matches at 11 bases. This CDR3 has 17 residues. The J segment lost 4 bases and the V segment lost 5 bases, leaving 13 bases of the junction unmatched. CDR1 is SEHNR, CDR2 FQNEAQ, per germline (reference sequence). The CDR3 sequence is CASSQSPPSGGRYEQYF. The CDR3 DNA sequence: TGTGCCAGCAGCCAATCTCCTCCTAGCGGGGGGAGGTACGAGCAGTACTTC.

Only one count was recorded for this clone. The chain recombines TRBV7-7 with TRBJ2-7; 8 bases line up with TRBD2. Germline V gene data show CDR1 as SSHAT and CDR2 as FNYEAQ (reference sequence). The V and J ends lost 4 bases and 5 bases, in that order; junction bases with no gene match: 10. This CDR3 spans 15 amino acids. This CDR3 reads CASSWGSAGDDEQYF. The CDR3 DNA follows: TGTGCCAGCAGCTGGGGTTCAGCGGGAGACGACGAGCAGTACTTC.

The chain links TRBV30 to TRBJ2-1, with 8 bases matching TRBD1. Germline values: CDR1 GTSNPN, CDR2 SVGIG (reference sequence). Trimming at V came to 1 base and at J to 4 bases, leaving 3 bases not matched to a gene. This CDR3 contains 14 residues. The CDR3 region is CAWSAGQEYNEQFF. CDR3 nucleotides: TGTGCCTGGAGTGCGGGACAGGAGTACAATGAGCAGTTCTTC.

V and J are TRBV7-6 and TRBJ1-5; D not certain. The CDR3 consists of 14 residues. Germline V gene lookup returns CDR1 SGHVS and CDR2 FNYEAQ. Trimming removed 2 bases from V and 7 bases from J, with 12 bases in between. DNA of the CDR3: TGTGCCAGCAGCTTAACGGTCCATGGACAGCCCCAGCATTTT. Its translation: CASSLTVHGQPQHF.

The chain carries TRBV6-1 and TRBJ2-3; a possible D gene is TRBD2 (7 bases). V was clipped by 7 bases and J by 2 bases, with 13 bases between them. CDR1 is MNHNS, CDR2 SASEGT, per germline. The CDR3 has 14 residues. The CDR3 sequence is CASNGGRDTDTQYF. The CDR3 region has the DNA TGTGCCAGCAACGGGGGGCGTGACACAGATACGCAGTATTTT.

The CDR3 loop is CASSFAGGGETQYF. CDR3 DNA sequence: TGTGCCAGCAGTTTTGCGGGAGGGGGTGAGACCCAGTACTTC. The chain uses TRBV27 and TRBJ2-5, with 9 bases matching TRBD2. V lost 3 bases to trimming and J lost 5 bases; unmatched junction nucleotides: 4. This CDR3 spans 14 amino acids. Germline CDR1 is MNHEY and CDR2 is SMNVEV (reference sequence).

The CDR3 coding sequence is TGTGCTAGTGGTTTGCTGAGGGGGCTGAACACTGAAGCTTTCTTT. As protein: CASGLLRGLNTEAFF. This chain links TRBV12-5 with TRBJ1-1, with 7 bases aligning to TRBD1. Germline V gene data show CDR1 as LGHNT and CDR2 as FRNRAP. V shed 2 bases and J 0 bases; nucleotides not matched to a gene: 3. This CDR3 spans 15 amino acids. The whole variable domain, remainder taken from reference TRBV12-5 and TRBJ1-1, is DARVTQTPRHKVTEMGQEVTMRCQPILGHNTVFWYRQTMMQGLELLAYFRNRAPLDDSGMPKDRFSAEMPDATLATLKIQPSEPRDSAVYFCASGLLRGLNTEAFFGQGTRLTVV.